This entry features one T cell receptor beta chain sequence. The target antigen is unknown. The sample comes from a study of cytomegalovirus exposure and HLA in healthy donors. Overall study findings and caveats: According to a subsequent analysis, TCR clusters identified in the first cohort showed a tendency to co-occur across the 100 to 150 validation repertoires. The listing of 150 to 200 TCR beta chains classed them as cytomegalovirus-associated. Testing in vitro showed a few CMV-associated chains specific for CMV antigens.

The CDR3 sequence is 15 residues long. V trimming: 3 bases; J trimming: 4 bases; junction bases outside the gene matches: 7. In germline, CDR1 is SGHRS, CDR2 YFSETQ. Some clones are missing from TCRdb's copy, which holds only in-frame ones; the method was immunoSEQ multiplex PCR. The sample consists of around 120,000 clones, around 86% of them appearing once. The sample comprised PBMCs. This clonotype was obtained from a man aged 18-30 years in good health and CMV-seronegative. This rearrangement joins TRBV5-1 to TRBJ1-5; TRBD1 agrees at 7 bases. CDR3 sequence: CASSYSGGSNQPQHF. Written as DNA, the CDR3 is TGCGCCAGCAGCTACTCAGGGGGGTCAAATCAGCCCCAGCATTTT.